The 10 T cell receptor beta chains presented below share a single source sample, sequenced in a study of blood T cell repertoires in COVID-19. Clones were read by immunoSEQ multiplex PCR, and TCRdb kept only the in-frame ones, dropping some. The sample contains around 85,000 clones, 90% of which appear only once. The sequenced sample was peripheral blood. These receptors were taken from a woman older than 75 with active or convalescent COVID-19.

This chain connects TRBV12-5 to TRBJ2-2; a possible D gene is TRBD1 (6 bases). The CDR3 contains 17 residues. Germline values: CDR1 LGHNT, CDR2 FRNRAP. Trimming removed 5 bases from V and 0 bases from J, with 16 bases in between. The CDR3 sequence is CASGIAAGTPNTGELFF. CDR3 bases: TGTGCTAGTGGTATAGCCGCCGGGACACCGAACACCGGGGAGCTGTTTTTT.

The CDR3 nucleotides are TGTGCTAGTGGTTTTAGCGGGAGGCTGGCCGGGGAGCTGTTTTTT. This gives the protein CASGFSGRLAGELFF. The chain links TRBV12-5 to TRBJ2-2; 10 positions agree with TRBD2. V trimming: 3 bases; J trimming: 6 bases; junction bases outside the gene matches: 4. Germline CDR1 reads LGHNT; CDR2 reads FRNRAP. The CDR3 has 15 residues.

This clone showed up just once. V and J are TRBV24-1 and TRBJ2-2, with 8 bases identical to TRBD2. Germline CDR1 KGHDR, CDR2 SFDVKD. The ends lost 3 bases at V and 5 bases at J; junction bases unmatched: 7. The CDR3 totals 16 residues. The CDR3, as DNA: TGTGCCACCAGTGATAAAACTAGCGGCGGGACCGGGGAGCTGTTTTTT. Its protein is CATSDKTSGGTGELFF.

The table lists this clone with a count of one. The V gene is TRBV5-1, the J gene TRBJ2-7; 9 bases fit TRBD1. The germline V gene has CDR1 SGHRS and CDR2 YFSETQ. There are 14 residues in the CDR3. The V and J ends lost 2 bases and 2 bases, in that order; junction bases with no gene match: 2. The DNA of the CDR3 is TGCGCCAGCAGCTTCCGGGACAGGGCCTACGAGCAGTACTTC. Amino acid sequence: CASSFRDRAYEQYF.

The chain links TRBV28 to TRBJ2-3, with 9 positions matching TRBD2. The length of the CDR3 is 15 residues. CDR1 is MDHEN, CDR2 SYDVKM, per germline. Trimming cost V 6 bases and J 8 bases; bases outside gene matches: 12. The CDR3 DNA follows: TGTGCCAGCAGCCCACCTAGCGGGGAGTGGAGTACGCAGTATTTT. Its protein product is CASSPPSGEWSTQYF.

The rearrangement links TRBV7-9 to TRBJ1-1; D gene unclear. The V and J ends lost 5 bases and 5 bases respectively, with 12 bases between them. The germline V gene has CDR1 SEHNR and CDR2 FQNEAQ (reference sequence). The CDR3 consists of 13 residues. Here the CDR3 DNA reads TGTGCCAGCAGCCGCCTGCGGGGAACTGAAGCTTTCTTT. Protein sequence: CASSRLRGTEAFF.

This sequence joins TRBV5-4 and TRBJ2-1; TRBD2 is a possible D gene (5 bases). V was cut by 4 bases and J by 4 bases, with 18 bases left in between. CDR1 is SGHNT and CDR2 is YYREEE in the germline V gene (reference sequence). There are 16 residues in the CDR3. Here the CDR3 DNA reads TGTGCCAGCAGCCCGGAGGCCTCCCTGGGATACAATGAGCAGTTCTTC. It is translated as CASSPEASLGYNEQFF.

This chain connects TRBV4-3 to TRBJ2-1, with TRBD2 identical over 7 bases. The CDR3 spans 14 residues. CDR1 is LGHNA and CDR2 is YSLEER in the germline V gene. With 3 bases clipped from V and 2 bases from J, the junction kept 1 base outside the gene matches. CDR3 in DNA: TGCGCCAGCAGCCAGAGCGGGGCCTACAATGAGCAGTTCTTC. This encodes CASSQSGAYNEQFF.

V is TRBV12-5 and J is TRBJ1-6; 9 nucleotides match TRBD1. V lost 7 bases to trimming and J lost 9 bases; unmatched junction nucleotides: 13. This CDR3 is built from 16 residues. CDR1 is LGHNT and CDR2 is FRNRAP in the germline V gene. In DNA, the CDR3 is TGTGCTAGTGTCGATTGGTCGGGACAGGGTTTTTCACCCCTCCACTTT. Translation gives CASVDWSGQGFSPLHF. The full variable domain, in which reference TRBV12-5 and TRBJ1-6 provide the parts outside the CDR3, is DARVTQTPRHKVTEMGQEVTMRCQPILGHNTVFWYRQTMMQGLELLAYFRNRAPLDDSGMPKDRFSAEMPDATLATLKIQPSEPRDSAVYFCASVDWSGQGFSPLHFGNGTRLTVT.

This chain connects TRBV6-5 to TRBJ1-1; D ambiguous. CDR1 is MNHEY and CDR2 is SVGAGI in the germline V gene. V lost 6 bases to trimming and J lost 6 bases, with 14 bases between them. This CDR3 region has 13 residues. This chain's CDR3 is CASRTAGGSEAFF. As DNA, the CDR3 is TGTGCCAGCAGGACGGCAGGAGGATCTGAAGCTTTCTTT.